This TCR beta chain was documented in a study of shared clonotypes between healthy human individuals. Profiling relied on immunoSEQ multiplex PCR, and the TCRdb table lists in-frame clones only, not all of them. The repertoire has approximately 980,000 clones, approximately 80% of them found once; the top ten carry approximately 1.5%. With 3 bases removed from V and 7 bases from J, the gap between germline ends came to 8 bases. Germline lookup yields CDR1 SEHNR and CDR2 FQNEAQ (reference sequence). This CDR3 spans 12 amino acids. Specimen: memory CD4+ T cells sorted from blood. As for subset: CD45RA-negative fraction. The chain joins TRBV7-9 to TRBJ2-3, with D maybe TRBD1 (5 bases). The TCR originated in a man younger than 35 in good health. CDR3 region: CASSFQGNTQYF. The DNA of the CDR3 is TGTGCCAGCAGCTTCCAGGGAAATACGCAGTATTTT.